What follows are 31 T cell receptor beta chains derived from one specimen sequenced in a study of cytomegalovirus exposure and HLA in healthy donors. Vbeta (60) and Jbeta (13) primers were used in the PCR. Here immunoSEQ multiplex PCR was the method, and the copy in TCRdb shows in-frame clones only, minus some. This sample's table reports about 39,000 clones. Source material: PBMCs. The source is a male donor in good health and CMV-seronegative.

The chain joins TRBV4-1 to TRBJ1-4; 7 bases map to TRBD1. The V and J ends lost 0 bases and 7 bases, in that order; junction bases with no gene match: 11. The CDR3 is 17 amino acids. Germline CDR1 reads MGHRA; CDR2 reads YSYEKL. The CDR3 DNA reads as TGCGCCAGCAGCCAAGAGGGAACATTATCAGGGGGTGAAAAACTGTTTTTT. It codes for CASSQEGTLSGGEKLFF.

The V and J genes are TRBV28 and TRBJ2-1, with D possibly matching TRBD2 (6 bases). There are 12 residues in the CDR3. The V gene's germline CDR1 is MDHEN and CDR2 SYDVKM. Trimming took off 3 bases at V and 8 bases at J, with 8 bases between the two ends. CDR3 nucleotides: TGTGCCAGCAGTTTCGGGGGAGATGAGCAGTTCTTC. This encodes CASSFGGDEQFF.

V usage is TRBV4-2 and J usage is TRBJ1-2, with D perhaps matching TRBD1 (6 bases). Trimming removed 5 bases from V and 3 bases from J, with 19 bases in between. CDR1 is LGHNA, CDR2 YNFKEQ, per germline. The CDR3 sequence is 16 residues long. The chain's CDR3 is CASSGIFQGTDYGYTF. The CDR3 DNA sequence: TGTGCCAGCAGCGGTATTTTTCAGGGGACCGACTATGGCTACACCTTC.

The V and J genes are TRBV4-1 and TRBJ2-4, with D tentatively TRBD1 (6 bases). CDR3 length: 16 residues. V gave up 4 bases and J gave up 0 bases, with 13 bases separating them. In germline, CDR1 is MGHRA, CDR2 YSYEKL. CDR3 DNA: TGCGCCAGCAGCCTGGGACACTCTTTAGCCAAAAACATTCAGTACTTC. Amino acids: CASSLGHSLAKNIQYF.

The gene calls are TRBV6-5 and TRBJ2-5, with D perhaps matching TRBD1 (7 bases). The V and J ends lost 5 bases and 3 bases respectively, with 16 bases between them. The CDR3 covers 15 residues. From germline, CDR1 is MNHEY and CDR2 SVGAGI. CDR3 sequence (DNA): TGTGCCAGCAGTACCCCGGAGGGGGCAAAAGAGACCCAGTACTTC. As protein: CASSTPEGAKETQYF.

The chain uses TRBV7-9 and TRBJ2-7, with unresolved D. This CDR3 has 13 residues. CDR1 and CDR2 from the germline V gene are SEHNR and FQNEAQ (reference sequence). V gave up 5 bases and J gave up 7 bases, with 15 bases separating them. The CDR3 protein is CASSNSYLEEQYF. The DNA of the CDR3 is TGTGCCAGCAGCAACTCCTACCTTGAGGAGCAGTACTTC.

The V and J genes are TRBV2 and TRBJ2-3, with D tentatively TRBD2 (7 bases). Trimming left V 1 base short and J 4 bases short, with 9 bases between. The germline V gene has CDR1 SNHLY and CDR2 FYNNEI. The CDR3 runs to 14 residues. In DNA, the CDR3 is TGTGCCAGCAGTGAAGGGGGGGGCCCAGATACGCAGTATTTT. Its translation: CASSEGGGPDTQYF.

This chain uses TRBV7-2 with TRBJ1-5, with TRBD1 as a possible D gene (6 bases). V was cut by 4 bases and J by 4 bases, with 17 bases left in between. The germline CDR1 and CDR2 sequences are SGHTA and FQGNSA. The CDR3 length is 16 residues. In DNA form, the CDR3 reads TGTGCCAGCAGCTCCCCCGATCGCAGGGGAAATCAGCCCCAGCATTTT. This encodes CASSSPDRRGNQPQHF.

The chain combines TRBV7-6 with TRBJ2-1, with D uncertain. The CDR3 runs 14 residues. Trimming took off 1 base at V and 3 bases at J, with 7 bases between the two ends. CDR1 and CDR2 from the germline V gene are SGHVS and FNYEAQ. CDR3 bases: TGTGCCAGCAGCTTAGGTGGTAGCTACAATGAGCAGTTCTTC. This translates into CASSLGGSYNEQFF.

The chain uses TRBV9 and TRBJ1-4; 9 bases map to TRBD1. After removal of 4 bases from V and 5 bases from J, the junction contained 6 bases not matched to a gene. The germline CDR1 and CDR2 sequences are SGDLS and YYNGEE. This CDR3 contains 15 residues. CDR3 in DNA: TGTGCCAGCAGCCTAGACAGGGGGGGGAATGAAAAACTGTTTTTT. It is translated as CASSLDRGGNEKLFF.

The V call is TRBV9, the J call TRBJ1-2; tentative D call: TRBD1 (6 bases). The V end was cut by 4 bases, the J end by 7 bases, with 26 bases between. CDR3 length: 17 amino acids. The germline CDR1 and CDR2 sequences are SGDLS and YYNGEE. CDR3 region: CASSPLLRGISPSGYTF. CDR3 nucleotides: TGTGCCAGCAGCCCGCTCCTAAGGGGGATCTCTCCTAGTGGCTACACCTTC.

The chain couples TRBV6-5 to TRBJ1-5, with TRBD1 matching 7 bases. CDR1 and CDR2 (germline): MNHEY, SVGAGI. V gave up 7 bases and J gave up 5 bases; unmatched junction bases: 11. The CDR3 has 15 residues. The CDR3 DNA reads TGTGCCAGCAAACCGGGACAGACCCATTATCAGCCCCAGCATTTT. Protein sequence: CASKPGQTHYQPQHF.

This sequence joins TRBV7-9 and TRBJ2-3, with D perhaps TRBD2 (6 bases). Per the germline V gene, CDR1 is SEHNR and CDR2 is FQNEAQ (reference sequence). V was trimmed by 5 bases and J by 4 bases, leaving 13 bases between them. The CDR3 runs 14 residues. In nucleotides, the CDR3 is TGTGCCAGCAGCGTTTCCGGGACTCCAGATACGCAGTATTTT. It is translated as CASSVSGTPDTQYF.

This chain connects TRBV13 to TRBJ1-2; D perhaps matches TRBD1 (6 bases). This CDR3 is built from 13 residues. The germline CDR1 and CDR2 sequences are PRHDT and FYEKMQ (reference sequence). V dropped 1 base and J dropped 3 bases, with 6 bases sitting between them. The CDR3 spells CASSLEGDYGYTF. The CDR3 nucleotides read TGTGCCAGCAGCTTAGAGGGGGACTATGGCTACACCTTC.

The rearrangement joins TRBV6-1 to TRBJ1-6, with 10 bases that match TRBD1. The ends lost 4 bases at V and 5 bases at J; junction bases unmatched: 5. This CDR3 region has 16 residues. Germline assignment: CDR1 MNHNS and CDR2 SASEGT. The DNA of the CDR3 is TGTGCCAGCAGTGGAGGGGGACAGGGGAATAATTCACCCCTCCACTTT. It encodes CASSGGGQGNNSPLHF.

The CDR3 bases are TGTGCCAGCGCCGCGGGCCAGGGGGTAAAAGAGACCCAGTACTTC. Its protein product is CASAAGQGVKETQYF. The chain couples TRBV2 to TRBJ2-5, with TRBD1 identical over 7 bases. Germline CDR1 and CDR2: SNHLY and FYNNEI. V trimming: 8 bases; J trimming: 3 bases; junction bases outside the gene matches: 12. The CDR3 extends over 15 amino acids.

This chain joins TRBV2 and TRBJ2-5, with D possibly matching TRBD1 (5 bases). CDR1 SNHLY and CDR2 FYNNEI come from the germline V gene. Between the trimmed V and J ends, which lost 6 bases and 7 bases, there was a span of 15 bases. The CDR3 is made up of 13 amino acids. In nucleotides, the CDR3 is TGTGCCAGCAGAGGGTCACCTCAGGGGACCCAGTACTTC. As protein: CASRGSPQGTQYF.

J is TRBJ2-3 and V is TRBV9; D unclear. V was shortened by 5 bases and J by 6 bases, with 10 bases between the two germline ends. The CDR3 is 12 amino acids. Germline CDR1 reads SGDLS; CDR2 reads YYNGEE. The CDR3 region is CASRSEADTQYF. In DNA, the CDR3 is TGTGCCAGCAGGAGTGAGGCTGATACGCAGTATTTT. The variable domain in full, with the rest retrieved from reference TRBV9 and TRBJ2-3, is DSGVTQTPKHLITATGQRVTLRCSPRSGDLSVYWYQQSLDQGLQFLIQYYNGEERAKGNILERFSAQQFPDLHSELNLSSLELGDSALYFCASRSEADTQYFGPGTRLTVL.

The CDR3 nucleotides read TGTGCCAGCAGTTCGCAGGGGGCGAACACTGAAGCTTTCTTT. Its translation: CASSSQGANTEAFF. The genes are TRBV6-5 and TRBJ1-1; TRBD1 agrees at 8 bases. V shed 4 bases, J shed 1 base, and the junction held 2 bases outside the gene matches. This CDR3 is 14 amino acids long. CDR1 and CDR2 (germline): MNHEY, SVGAGI.

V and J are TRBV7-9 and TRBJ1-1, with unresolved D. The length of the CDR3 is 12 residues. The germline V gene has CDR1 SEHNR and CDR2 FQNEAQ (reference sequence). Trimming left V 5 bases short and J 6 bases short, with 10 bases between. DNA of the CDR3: TGTGCCAGCAGCCCGGGGTTCGCTGAAGCTTTCTTT. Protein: CASSPGFAEAFF.

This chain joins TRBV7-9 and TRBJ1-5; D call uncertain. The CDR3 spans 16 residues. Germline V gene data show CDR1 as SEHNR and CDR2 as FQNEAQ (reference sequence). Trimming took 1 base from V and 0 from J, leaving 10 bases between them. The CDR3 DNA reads TGTGCCAGCAGCTTAGATAGCAGCCATAGCAATCAGCCCCAGCATTTT. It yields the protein CASSLDSSHSNQPQHF. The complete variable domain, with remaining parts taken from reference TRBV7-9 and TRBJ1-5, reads DTGVSQNPRHKITKRGQNVTFRCDPISEHNRLYWYRQTLGQGPEFLTYFQNEAQLEKSRLLSDRFSAERPKGSFSTLEIQRTEQGDSAMYLCASSLDSSHSNQPQHFGDGTRLSIL.

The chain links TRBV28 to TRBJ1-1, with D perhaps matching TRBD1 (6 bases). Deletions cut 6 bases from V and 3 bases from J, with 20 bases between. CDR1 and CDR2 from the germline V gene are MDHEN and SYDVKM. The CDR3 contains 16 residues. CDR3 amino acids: CASRTGGGIADTEAFF. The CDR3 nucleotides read TGTGCCAGCAGGACAGGAGGCGGAATTGCAGACACTGAAGCTTTCTTT.

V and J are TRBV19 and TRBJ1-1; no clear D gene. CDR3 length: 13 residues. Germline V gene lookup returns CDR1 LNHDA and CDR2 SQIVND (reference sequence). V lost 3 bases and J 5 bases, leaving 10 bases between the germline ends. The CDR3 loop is CASSIFLGTEAFF. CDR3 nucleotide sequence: TGTGCCAGTAGTATTTTCCTCGGGACTGAAGCTTTCTTT.

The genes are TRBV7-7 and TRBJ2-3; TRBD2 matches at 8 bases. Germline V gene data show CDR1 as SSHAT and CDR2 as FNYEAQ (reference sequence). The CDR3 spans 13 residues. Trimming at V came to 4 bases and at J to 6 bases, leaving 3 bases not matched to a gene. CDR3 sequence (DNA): TGTGCCAGCAGCTCCGGGACTAGGGATACGCAGTATTTT. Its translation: CASSSGTRDTQYF. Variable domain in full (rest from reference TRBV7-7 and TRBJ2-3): GAGVSQSPRYKVTKRGQDVTLRCDPISSHATLYWYQQALGQGPEFLTYFNYEAQPDKSGLPSDRFSAERPEGSISTLTIQRTEQRDSAMYRCASSSGTRDTQYFGPGTRLTVL.

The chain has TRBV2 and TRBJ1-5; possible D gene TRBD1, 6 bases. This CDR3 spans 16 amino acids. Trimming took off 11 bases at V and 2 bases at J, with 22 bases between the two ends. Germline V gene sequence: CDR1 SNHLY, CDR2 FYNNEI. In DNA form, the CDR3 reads TGTGCCCAGCTGGGTGACAGGCCAGACGGCAATCAGCCCCAGCATTTT. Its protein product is CAQLGDRPDGNQPQHF.

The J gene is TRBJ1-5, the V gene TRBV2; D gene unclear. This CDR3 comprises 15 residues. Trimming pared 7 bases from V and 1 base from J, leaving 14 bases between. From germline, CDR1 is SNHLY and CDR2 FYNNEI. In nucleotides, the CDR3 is TGTGCCAGCAAGCGGGAGGATGGGAGCAATCAGCCCCAGCATTTT. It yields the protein CASKREDGSNQPQHF.

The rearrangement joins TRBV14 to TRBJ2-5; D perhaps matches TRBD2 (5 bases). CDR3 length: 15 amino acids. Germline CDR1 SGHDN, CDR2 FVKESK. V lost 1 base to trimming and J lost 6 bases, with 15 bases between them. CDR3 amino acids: CASSQAGESRKTQYF. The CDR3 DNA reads TGTGCCAGCAGCCAAGCCGGGGAGTCTCGAAAGACCCAGTACTTC.

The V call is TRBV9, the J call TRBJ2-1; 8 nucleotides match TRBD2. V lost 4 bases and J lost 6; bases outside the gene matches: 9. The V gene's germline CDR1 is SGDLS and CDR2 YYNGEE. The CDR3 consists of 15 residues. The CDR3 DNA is TGTGCCAGCAGCCCCCCAGCGGGGGTTTTCAATGAGCAGTTCTTC. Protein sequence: CASSPPAGVFNEQFF.

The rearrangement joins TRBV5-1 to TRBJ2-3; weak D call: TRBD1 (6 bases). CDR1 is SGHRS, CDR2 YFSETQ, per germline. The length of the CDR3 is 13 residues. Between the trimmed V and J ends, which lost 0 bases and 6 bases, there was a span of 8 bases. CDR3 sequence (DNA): TGCGCCAGCAGCTTGGAGGGGGTTGATACGCAGTATTTT. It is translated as CASSLEGVDTQYF.

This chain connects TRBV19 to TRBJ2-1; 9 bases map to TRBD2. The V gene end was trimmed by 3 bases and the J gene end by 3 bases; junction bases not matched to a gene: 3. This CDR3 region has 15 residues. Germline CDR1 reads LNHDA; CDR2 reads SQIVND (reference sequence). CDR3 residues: CASSIGGGDYNEQFF. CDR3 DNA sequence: TGTGCCAGTAGTATCGGCGGGGGGGACTACAATGAGCAGTTCTTC.

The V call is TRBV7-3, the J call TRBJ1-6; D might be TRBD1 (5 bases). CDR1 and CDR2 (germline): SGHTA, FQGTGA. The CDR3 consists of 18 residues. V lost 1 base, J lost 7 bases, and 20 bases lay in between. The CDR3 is CASSLKGRGSFSNSPLHF. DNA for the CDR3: TGTGCCAGCAGCTTAAAGGGCCGGGGGTCATTTTCCAATTCACCCCTCCACTTT.